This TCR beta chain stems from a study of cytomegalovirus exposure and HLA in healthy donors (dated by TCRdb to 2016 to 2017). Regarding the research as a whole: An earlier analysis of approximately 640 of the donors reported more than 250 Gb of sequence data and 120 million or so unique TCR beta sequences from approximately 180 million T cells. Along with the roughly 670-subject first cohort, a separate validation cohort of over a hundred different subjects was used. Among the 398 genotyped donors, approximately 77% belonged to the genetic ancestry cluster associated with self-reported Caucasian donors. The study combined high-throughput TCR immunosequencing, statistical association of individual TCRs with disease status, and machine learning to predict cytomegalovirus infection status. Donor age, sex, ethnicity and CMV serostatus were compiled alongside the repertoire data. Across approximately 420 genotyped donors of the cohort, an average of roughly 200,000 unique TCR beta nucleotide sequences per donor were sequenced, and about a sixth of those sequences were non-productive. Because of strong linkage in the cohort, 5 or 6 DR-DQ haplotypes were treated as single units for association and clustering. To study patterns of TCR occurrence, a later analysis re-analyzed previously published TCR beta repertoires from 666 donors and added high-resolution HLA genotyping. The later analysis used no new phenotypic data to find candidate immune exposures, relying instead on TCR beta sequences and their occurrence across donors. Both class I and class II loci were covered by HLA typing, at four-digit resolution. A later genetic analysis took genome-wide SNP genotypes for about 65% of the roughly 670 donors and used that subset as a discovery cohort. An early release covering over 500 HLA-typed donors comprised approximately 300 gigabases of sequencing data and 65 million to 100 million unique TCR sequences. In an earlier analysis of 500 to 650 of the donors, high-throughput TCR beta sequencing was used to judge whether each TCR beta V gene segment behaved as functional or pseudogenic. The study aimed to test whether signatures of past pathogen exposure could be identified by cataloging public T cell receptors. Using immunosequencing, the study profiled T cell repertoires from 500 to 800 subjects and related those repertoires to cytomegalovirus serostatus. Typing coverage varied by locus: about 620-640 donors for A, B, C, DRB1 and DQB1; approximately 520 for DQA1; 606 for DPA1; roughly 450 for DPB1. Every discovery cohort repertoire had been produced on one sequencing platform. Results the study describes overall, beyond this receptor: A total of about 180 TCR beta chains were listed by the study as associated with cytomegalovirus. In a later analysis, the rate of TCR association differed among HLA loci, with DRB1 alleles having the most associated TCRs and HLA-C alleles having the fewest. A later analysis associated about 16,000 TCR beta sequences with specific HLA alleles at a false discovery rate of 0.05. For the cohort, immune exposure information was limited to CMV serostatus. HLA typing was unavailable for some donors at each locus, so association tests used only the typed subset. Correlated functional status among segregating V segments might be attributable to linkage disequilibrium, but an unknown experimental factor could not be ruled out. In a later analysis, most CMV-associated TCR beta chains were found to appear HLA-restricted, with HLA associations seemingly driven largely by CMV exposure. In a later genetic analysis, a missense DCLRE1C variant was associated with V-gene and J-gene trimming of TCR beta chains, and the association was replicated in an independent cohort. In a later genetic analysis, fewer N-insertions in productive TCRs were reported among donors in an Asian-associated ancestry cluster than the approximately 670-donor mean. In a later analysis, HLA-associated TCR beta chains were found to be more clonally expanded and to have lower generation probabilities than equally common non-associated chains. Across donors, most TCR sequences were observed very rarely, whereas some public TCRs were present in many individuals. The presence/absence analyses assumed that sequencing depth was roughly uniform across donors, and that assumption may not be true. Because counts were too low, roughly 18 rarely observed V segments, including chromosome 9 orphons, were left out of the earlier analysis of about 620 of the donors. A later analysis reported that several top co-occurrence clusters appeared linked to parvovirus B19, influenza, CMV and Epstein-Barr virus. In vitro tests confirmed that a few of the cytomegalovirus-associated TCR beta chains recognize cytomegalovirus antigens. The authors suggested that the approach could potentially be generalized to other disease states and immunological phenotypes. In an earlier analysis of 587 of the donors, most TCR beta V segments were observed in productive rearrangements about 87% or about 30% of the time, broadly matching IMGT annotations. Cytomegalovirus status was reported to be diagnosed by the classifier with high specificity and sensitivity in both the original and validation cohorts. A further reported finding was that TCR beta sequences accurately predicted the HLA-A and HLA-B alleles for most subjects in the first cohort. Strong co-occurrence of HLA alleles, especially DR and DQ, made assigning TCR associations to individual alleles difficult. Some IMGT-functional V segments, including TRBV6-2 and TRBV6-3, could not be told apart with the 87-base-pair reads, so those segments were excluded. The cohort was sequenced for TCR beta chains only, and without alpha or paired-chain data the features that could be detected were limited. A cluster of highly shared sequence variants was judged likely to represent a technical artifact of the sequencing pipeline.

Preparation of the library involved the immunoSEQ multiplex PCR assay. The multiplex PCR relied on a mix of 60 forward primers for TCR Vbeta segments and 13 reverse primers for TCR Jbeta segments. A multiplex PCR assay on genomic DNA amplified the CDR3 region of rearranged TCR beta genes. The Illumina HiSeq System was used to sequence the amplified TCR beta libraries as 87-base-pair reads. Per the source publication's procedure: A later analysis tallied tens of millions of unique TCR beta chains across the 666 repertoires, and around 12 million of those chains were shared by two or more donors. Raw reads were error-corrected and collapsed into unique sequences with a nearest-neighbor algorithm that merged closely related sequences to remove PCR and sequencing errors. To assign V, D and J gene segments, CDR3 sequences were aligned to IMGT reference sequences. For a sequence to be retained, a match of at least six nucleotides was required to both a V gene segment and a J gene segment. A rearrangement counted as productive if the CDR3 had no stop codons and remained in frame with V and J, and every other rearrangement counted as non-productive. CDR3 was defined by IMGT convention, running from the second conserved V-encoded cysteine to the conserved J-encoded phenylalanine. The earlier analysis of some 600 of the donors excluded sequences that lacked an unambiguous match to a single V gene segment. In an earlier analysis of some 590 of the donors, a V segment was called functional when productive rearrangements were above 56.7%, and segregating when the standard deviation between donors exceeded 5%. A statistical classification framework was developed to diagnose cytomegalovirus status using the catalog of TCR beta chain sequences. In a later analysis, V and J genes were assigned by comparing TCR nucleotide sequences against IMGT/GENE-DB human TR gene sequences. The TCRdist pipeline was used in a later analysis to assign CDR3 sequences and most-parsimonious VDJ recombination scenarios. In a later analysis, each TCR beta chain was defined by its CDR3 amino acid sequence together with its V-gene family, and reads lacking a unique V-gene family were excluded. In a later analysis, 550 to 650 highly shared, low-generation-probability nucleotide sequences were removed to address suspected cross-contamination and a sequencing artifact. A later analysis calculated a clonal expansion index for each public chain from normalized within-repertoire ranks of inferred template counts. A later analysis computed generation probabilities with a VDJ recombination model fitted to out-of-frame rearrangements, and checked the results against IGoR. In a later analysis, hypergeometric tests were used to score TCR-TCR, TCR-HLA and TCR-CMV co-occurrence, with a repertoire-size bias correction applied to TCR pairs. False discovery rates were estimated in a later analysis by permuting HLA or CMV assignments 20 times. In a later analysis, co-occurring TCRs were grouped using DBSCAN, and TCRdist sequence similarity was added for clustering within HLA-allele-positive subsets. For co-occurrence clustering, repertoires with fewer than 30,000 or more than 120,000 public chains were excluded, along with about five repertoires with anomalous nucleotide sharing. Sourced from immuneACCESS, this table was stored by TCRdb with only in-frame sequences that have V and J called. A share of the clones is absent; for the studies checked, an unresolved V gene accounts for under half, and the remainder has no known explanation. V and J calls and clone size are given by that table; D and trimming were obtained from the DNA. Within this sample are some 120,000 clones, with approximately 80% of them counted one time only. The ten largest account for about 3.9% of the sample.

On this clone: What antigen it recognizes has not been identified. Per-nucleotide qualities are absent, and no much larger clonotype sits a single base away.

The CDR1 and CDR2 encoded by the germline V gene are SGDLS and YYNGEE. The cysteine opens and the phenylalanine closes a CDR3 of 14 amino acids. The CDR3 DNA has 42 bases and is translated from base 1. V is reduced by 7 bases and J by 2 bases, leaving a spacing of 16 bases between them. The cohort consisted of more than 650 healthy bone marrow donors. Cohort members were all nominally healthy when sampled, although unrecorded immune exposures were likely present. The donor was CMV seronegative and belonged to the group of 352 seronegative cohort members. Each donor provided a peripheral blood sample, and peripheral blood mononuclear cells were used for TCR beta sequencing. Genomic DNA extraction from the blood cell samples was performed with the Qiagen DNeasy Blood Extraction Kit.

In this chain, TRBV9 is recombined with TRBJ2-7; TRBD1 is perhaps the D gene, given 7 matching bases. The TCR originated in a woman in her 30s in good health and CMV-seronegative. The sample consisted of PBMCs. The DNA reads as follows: TGTGCCAGCCCTACGGGGGACAGACCCTACGAGCAGTACTTC. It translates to CASPTGDRPYEQYF. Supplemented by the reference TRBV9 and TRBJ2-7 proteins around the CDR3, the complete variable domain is DSGVTQTPKHLITATGQRVTLRCSPRSGDLSVYWYQQSLDQGLQFLIQYYNGEERAKGNILERFSAQQFPDLHSELNLSSLELGDSALYFCASPTGDRPYEQYFGPGTRLTVT.